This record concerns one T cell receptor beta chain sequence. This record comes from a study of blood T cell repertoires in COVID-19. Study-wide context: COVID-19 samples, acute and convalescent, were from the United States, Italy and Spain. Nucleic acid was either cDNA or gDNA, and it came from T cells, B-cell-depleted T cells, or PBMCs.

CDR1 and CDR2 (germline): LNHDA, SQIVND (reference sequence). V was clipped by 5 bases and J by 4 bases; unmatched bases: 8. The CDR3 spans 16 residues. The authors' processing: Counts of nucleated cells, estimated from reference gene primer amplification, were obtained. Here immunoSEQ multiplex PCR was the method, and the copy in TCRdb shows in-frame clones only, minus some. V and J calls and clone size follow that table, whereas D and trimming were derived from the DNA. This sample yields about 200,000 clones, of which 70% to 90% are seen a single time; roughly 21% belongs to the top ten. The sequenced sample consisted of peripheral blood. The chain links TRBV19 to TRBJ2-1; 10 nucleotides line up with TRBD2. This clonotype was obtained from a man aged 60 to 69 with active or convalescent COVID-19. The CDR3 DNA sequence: TGTGCCAGTAGTTTTGTCCTAGCGGGGGAGTACAATGAGCAGTTCTTC. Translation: CASSFVLAGEYNEQFF.